A single T cell receptor beta chain is shown here with its context. The length of the CDR3 is 15 residues. Germline V gene lookup returns CDR1 PRHDT and CDR2 FYEKMQ (reference sequence). This entry is derived from a study of cytomegalovirus exposure and HLA in healthy donors. 60 Vbeta and 13 Jbeta primers were used in PCR. Method: immunoSEQ multiplex PCR; TCRdb's copy keeps in-frame clones and lacks some. The sample carries 100,000 to 150,000 clones, roughly 77% recorded once. This receptor was obtained from a young man in good health and CMV-seronegative. The sequencing sample was made of PBMCs. The chain employs TRBV13 and TRBJ2-5, with D perhaps matching TRBD2 (6 bases). The end of the DNA fits TRBJ2-7 better, so the J call may be wrong. CDR3 DNA: TGTGCCAGCAGCCTTAGCGGTGTGCCTCCCTACGAGCAGTACTTC. The encoded protein is CASSLSGVPPYEQYF.